What follows is one T cell receptor beta chain and its context. Its specificity is unknown. CDR1 SGDLS and CDR2 YYNGEE come from the germline V gene. The germline V and J ends were trimmed by 3 bases and 3 bases, with 15 bases remaining between them. The CDR3 consists of 15 residues. The primer mix had 60 Vbeta and 13 Jbeta primers. Here immunoSEQ multiplex PCR was the method, and the copy in TCRdb shows in-frame clones only, minus some. The data contain about 110,000 clones, roughly 68% of them singletons. This sample is drawn from a study of cytomegalovirus exposure and HLA in healthy donors. Study findings and constraints: Presence/absence analyses supposed approximately even sequencing depth among donors. Some V segments, TRBV6-2 and TRBV6-3 among them, were indistinguishable and were therefore excluded. Cytomegalovirus status was reportedly diagnosed by the classifier with high specificity and sensitivity.

This TCR came from a man aged 25 to 40 in good health and CMV-seropositive. The chain uses TRBV9 and TRBJ1-2; D not certain. The material sequenced was PBMCs. The CDR3 DNA reads TGTGCCAGCAGCGAGAGGGAAAGGGCCGACTATGGCTACACCTTC. It is translated as CASSERERADYGYTF. Filled out from reference TRBV9 and TRBJ1-2, the complete variable domain reads DSGVTQTPKHLITATGQRVTLRCSPRSGDLSVYWYQQSLDQGLQFLIQYYNGEERAKGNILERFSAQQFPDLHSELNLSSLELGDSALYFCASSERERADYGYTFGSGTRLTVV.